This entry features one T cell receptor beta chain sequence. Original handling: For nucleated cells, counts were estimated from reference gene primer amplification. Assay: immunoSEQ multiplex PCR; the TCRdb copy retains only in-frame clones and omits some. For V, J and clone size, that table is used; D and trimming come from the DNA. The sample has approximately 65,000 clones, around 91% seen once. The sample comes from a study of blood T cell repertoires in COVID-19. Study-wide context: Whether acute or convalescent, the COVID-19 samples came from the United States, Italy and Spain.

Germline CDR1 is SGHRS and CDR2 is YFSETQ. Trimming removed 4 bases at V and 6 bases at J, with 23 bases between. The CDR3 is 17 amino acids. The clonotype comes from a man aged 45-65 years with COVID-19, enrolled during active disease. The genes are TRBV5-1 and TRBJ2-1; a possible D gene is TRBD1 (5 bases). Sequencing was performed on peripheral blood. DNA for the CDR3: TGCGCCAGCAGCGCAATTTTAAGGACACGGGCCTTCAATGAGCAGTTCTTC. It translates to CASSAILRTRAFNEQFF.